This T cell receptor beta chain stems from a study of T cell repertoires in cytomegalovirus infection. This CDR3 region has 20 residues. Germline loops: CDR1 LNHDA, CDR2 SQIVND (reference sequence). V lost 6 bases to trimming and J lost 0 bases; unmatched junction nucleotides: 21. This clonotype was found a few times. Its antigen is undetermined. MiXCR, applied by TCRdb to the reads, yields one record per CDR3 protein. This sample has 650,000 to 900,000 distinct CDR3 sequences, with about 27% found just once. The TCR comes from a human donor in good health (CMV status not recorded). Some clones in this sample may be carry-over from other donors' samples. The sample in question was cultured CD8+ T cells from PBMCs, obtained from culture after CMV antigen stimulation. V is TRBV19 and J is TRBJ2-3; 7 bases line up with TRBD1. In DNA, the CDR3 is TGTGCCAGTAGGACGGGCCCGGGACAGCGTTTCCATCGGAGCACAGATACGCAGTATTTT. Translating gives CASRTGPGQRFHRSTDTQYF.